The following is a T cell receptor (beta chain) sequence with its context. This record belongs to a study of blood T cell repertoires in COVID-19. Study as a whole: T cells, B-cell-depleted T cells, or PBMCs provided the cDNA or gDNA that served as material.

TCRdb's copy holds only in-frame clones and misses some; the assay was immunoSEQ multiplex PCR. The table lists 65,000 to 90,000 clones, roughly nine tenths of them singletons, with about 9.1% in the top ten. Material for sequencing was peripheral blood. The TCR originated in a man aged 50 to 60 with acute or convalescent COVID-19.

The CDR3 coding sequence is TGTGCCAGCAGTTATTTACAGGGGATCTATAATTCACCCCTCCACTTT. Translation: CASSYLQGIYNSPLHF. The chain carries TRBV6-5 and TRBJ1-6, with TRBD1 matching 7 bases. The CDR3 spans 16 residues. The germline V gene encodes CDR1 MNHEY and CDR2 SVGAGI. V gave up 3 bases and J gave up 3 bases; unmatched junction bases: 5.